This entry lists 24 T cell receptor beta chains sequenced from one sample in a study of tumor-infiltrating lymphocytes in oesophageal squamous cell carcinoma. MiXCR was run by TCRdb on the PCR reads, yielding one entry per CDR3 protein. The repertoire has about 10,000 distinct CDR3 sequences, roughly 57% of them found once; the top ten carry 25% to 30%. The sequencing input was esophageal tumor tissue. The receptors derive from a female donor with esophageal squamous cell carcinoma.

The chain links TRBV6-2 or TRBV6-3 to TRBJ2-5, with D possibly matching TRBD2 (5 bases). The end of the DNA is better explained by TRBJ2-7, so the J call may be wrong. Germline V CDR1 and CDR2: MNHEY, SVGEGT. The CDR3 sequence is 14 residues long. The DNA for the CDR3 is TGTGCCAGCAGTTACTCCGGGGATTGGTACGAGCAGTACTTC. Its protein product is CASSYSGDWYEQYF.

Notes on this clonotype: Since the CDR3 does not end with the conserved phenylalanine or tryptophan, this likely comes from a read error. The DNA is left out, because the CDR3 cannot be placed on it with certainty; the CDR3 is given as TCRdb lists it. V gene TRBV7-3 combines with J gene TRBJ2-7; the table assigns TRBD2, which was not confirmed against the DNA. CDR1 SGHTA and CDR2 FQGTGA come from the germline V gene. The CDR3 has 16 residues if both end residues are counted. The CDR3 reads CASSLGPNLYGYTFGS.

The rearrangement links TRBV20-1 to TRBJ2-3; D might be TRBD2 (6 bases). The CDR3 runs to 13 residues. Germline CDR1 DFQATT, CDR2 SNEGSKA (reference sequence). V was cut by 1 base and J by 3 bases, with 8 bases left in between. The CDR3 bases are TGCAGTGCTAGAGGGGCGGGAACAGATACGCAGTATTTT. As protein: CSARGAGTDTQYF.

The chain has TRBV6-2 or TRBV6-3 and TRBJ2-3, with D perhaps matching TRBD1 (5 bases). The assigned J gene may be wrong: the sequence end matches TRBJ1-1 better. The germline V gene has CDR1 MNHEY and CDR2 SVGEGT. This CDR3 region has 15 residues. The DNA for the CDR3 is TGTGCCAGCAGTTACCGAGGGGTGGGGAACACTGAAGCTTTCTTT. Protein product: CASSYRGVGNTEAFF.

The chain is built from TRBV6-1 and TRBJ2-1; 9 nucleotides align to TRBD2. The trim removed 7 bases at V and 8 bases at J, leaving 12 bases unmatched. Germline V gives CDR1 MNHNS, CDR2 SASEGT. The CDR3 runs 15 residues. The CDR3 bases are TGTGCCAGCAACAACCTCGGACTAGCGCGGCATGAGCAGTTCTTC. This translates into CASNNLGLARHEQFF.

The V and J genes are TRBV6-6 and TRBJ2-1, with unresolved D. The better agreement between TRBJ2-7 and the DNA end casts doubt on the J call. CDR1 MNHNY and CDR2 SVGAGI come from the germline V gene (reference sequence). This CDR3 is 14 amino acids long. In nucleotides, the CDR3 is TGTGCCAGCAGTTCCGGACCATCCTTCGCCGAGCAGTACTTC. Translated: CASSSGPSFAEQYF.

This clonotype was recorded a few times. This chain links TRBV7-2 with TRBJ2-6; tentatively, D is TRBD2 (6 bases). V gave up 1 base and J gave up 0 bases, with 19 bases separating them. CDR1 SGHTA and CDR2 FQGNSA come from the germline V gene. The CDR3 contains 20 residues. The CDR3 region is CASSLERPGLLSSGANVLTF. In DNA, the CDR3 is TGTGCCAGCAGCTTAGAACGACCGGGACTGTTATCCTCTGGGGCCAACGTCCTGACTTTC.

The gene calls are TRBV7-3 and TRBJ2-5; D is undetermined. The V gene's germline CDR1 is SGHTA and CDR2 FQGTGA. Deletions cut 0 bases from V and 4 bases from J, with 6 bases between. This CDR3 has 13 residues. CDR3 region: CASSLTGPETQYF. DNA for the CDR3: TGTGCCAGCAGCTTAACCGGCCCAGAGACCCAGTACTTC.

This clonotype was observed a handful of times. J is TRBJ2-3 and V is TRBV7-8, with 9 bases fitting TRBD1. V lost 0 bases, J lost 8 bases, and 9 bases stayed unmatched. Looked up from germline, CDR1 is SGHVS and CDR2 is FQNEAQ. The CDR3 contains 16 residues. The CDR3 region has the DNA TGTGCCAGCAGCTTAGCTGTGACAGGGGGACTTCGTACGCAGTATTTT. This codes for CASSLAVTGGLRTQYF.

This clonotype occurred once. An end of the junction differs from the germline gene, which may be a read error. The chain has TRBV5-3 and TRBJ2-4; TRBD1 matches at 7 bases. The J call may be faulty, since TRBJ2-7 better matches the DNA end. TRBV5-3 is sorted into the ORF group, with uncertain function. This CDR3 has 13 residues. The CDR3 reads CASSSYRGSEQYF. CDR3 nucleotide sequence: TGTGCCAGCAGCTCGTACAGGGGTTCCGAGCAGTACTTC.

Comments on this clonotype: This likely comes from a read error, as the CDR3 has no conserved phenylalanine or tryptophan at its end. Because the CDR3's place on the DNA is in doubt, the DNA is left out and the CDR3 is given as listed by TCRdb. The V and J genes are TRBV7-3 and TRBJ2-6; TRBD1 is taken as the D call from the table, unchecked against the DNA. The CDR3 is made up of 15 amino acids, end residues included. CDR1 and CDR2 (germline): SGHTA, FQGTGA. CDR3 region: CASNSGGMDEQFFGA.

CDR3 DNA: TGTGCCAGCAAAGTCAACAGGGCTACCTACAATGAGCAGTTCTTC. Its protein is CASKVNRATYNEQFF. V usage is TRBV6-1 and J usage is TRBJ2-1; tentative D call: TRBD1 (6 bases). V was pared by 7 bases and J by 2 bases, with 15 bases between. The CDR3 extends over 15 amino acids. The germline gives CDR1 MNHNS, CDR2 SASEGT.

At least ten counts were recorded for this clonotype. The V gene is TRBV7-2, the J gene TRBJ2-3; D gene unclear. With 1 base removed from V and 4 bases from J, the gap between germline ends came to 3 bases. In germline, CDR1 is SGHTA, CDR2 FQGNSA. The CDR3 extends over 12 amino acids. The CDR3 bases are TGTGCCAGCAGCTTAGGAGCAGATACGCAGTATTTT. This codes for CASSLGADTQYF. Drawing the rest from reference TRBV7-2 and TRBJ2-3, the complete variable domain is GAGVSQSPSNKVTEKGKDVELRCDPISGHTALYWYRQSLGQGLEFLIYFQGNSAPDKSGLPSDRFSAERTGGSVSTLTIQRTQQEDSAVYLCASSLGADTQYFGPGTRLTVL.

This chain joins TRBV6-5 and TRBJ2-4, with 9 bases aligning to TRBD1. The assigned J gene may be wrong: the sequence end matches TRBJ1-2 better. Germline CDR1 and CDR2: MNHEY and SVGAGI. This CDR3 is 13 amino acids long. The CDR3 nucleotides read TGTGCCAGCAGTTCCGACAGGGGGAGACGCTACACCTTC. It translates to CASSSDRGRRYTF.

There are a few counts of this clonotype. The J gene is TRBJ1-2, the V gene TRBV7-3; no reliable D call. The CDR3 is 14 residues long. The germline gives CDR1 SGHTA, CDR2 FQGTGA. Trimming cost V 5 bases and J 4 bases, with 14 bases left between them. The CDR3 region has the DNA TGTGCCAGCAGCCTTGGGCCTAACCTCTATGGCTACACCTTC. The encoded protein is CASSLGPNLYGYTF.

This chain connects TRBV6-1 to TRBJ2-3, with D tentatively TRBD1 (5 bases). The assigned J gene may be wrong: the sequence end matches TRBJ1-1 better. There are 12 residues in the CDR3. Germline V gene lookup returns CDR1 MNHNS and CDR2 SASEGT. The CDR3 loop is CASSPGIGRAFF. The CDR3 bases are TGTGCCAGCTCACCAGGGATCGGGCGGGCTTTCTTT.

In its sample, this clonotype was seen a few times. V gene TRBV7-6 combines with J gene TRBJ1-3; TRBD1 is a possible D gene (6 bases). The CDR3 is 14 residues long. V shed 7 bases and J shed 1 base, with 11 bases lying between them. Germline V gene data show CDR1 as SGHVS and CDR2 as FNYEAQ. CDR3 region: CASTRDRSGNTIYF. The CDR3 region has the DNA TGTGCCAGCACCCGAGACAGGTCTGGAAACACCATATATTTT.

The chain is built from TRBV6-8 and TRBJ2-7; no clear D. The end of the DNA aligns better with TRBJ2-5, so the J call may be wrong. This CDR3 region has 16 residues. The germline gives CDR1 MNHGY, CDR2 SAAAGT. The CDR3 region has the DNA TGTGCCAGCAGTCAATGGGCGAACCAGCTCCAAGAGACCCAGTACTTC. It codes for CASSQWANQLQETQYF.

This chain connects TRBV28 to TRBJ2-5, with a weak D call TRBD2 (6 bases). Judging by the DNA end, TRBJ2-7 fits better; the J call may be wrong. CDR1 is MDHEN and CDR2 is SYDVKM in the germline V gene. The CDR3 covers 15 residues. In DNA form, the CDR3 reads TGTGCCAGCATTGGCAGGGAGGCTGCTGCAGACGAGCAGTACTTC. Translated, it gives CASIGREAAADEQYF.

This sequence joins TRBV7-6 and TRBJ2-7; TRBD1 agrees at 7 bases. The ends lost 5 bases at V and 4 bases at J; junction bases unmatched: 8. The CDR3 extends over 14 amino acids. Per the germline V gene, CDR1 is SGHVS and CDR2 is FNYEAQ. The chain's CDR3 is CASSLGTVNYEQYF. In nucleotides, the CDR3 is TGTGCCAGCAGCCTCGGGACAGTGAATTACGAGCAGTACTTC.

With regard to this clonotype: Compared with germline, one end of the junction differs, possibly owing to a read error. This rearrangement joins TRBV7-6 to TRBJ2-3, with 7 bases identical to TRBD1. The germline gives CDR1 SGHVS, CDR2 FNYEAQ. The CDR3 runs to 16 residues. CDR3 loop: CASSRTPGQSTDTQYF. CDR3 nucleotides: TGTGCTAGCAGCCGTACTCCGGGACAGAGCACAGATACGCAGTATTTT.

This clonotype qualifies as medium-sized. V gene TRBV11-2 combines with J gene TRBJ2-5; no clear D. From germline, CDR1 is SGHAT and CDR2 FQNNGV. This CDR3 has 16 amino acids. The germline V and J ends were trimmed by 3 bases and 2 bases, with 16 bases remaining between them. This CDR3 is CASSFSMSPAQETQYF. The CDR3 DNA is TGTGCCAGCAGCTTCTCCATGTCTCCGGCACAAGAGACCCAGTACTTC.

The chain couples TRBV6-1 to TRBJ2-7; maybe TRBD2 (6 bases). This CDR3 spans 15 amino acids. V lost 5 bases and J 4 bases, leaving 18 bases between the germline ends. Germline V gives CDR1 MNHNS, CDR2 SASEGT. CDR3 in amino acids: CASSTESGRGYEQYF. CDR3 in DNA: TGTGCCAGCAGTACGGAAAGCGGGCGAGGTTACGAGCAGTACTTC.

V usage is TRBV6-1 and J usage is TRBJ2-1, with D uncertain. The CDR3 covers 15 residues. Trimming stripped 4 bases from V and 10 bases from J, with 20 bases between. Germline values: CDR1 MNHNS, CDR2 SASEGT. CDR3 residues: CASSVERSSSYEQFF. In DNA form, the CDR3 reads TGTGCCAGCAGTGTAGAGCGATCAAGCTCCTACGAGCAGTTCTTC.